Listed below are T cell receptor beta chains from one sample, sequenced in a study of T cell changes during pregnancy in multiple sclerosis. Some clones are missing from TCRdb's copy, which holds only in-frame ones; the method was immunoSEQ multiplex PCR. The table lists tens of thousands of clones, roughly 92% of them singletons. Source: peripheral blood, taken in the second trimester of pregnancy. The receptors derive from a female donor with multiple sclerosis, enrolled in a pregnancy study. The CDR3 runs from the conserved cysteine through the conserved F or W. The D gene is left open where the match is weak. Clone size is not always given. Where it is, it says once, few, many or a class for expanded clones.

j_call	clone_size	d_call	v_call	cdr3_aa	cdr3_nt
TRBJ1-5	NA	NA	TRBV11-2	CASSLAQTFAGNQPQHF	TGTGCCAGCAGCTTAGCTCAGACATTCGCCGGCAATCAGCCCCAGCATTTT
TRBJ2-1	once	NA	TRBV21-1	CASSKMFRDRGKNEQFF	TGTGCCAGCAGCAAAATGTTCCGGGACAGGGGGAAGAATGAGCAGTTCTTC
TRBJ1-4	NA	NA	TRBV5-6	CASSKDSGEKLFF	TGTGCCAGCAGCAAAGATTCGGGTGAAAAACTGTTTTTT
TRBJ1-2	few	NA	TRBV6-5	CASRETGNNYGYTF	TGTGCCAGCAGGGAAACAGGGAATAACTATGGCTACACCTTC
TRBJ1-5	NA	NA	TRBV2	CASSDMVRGNQPQHF	TGTGCCAGCAGTGACATGGTTCGGGGCAATCAGCCCCAGCATTTT
TRBJ1-1	once	NA	TRBV10-3	CAISEQQGANTEAFF	TGTGCCATCAGTGAACAACAGGGCGCGAACACTGAAGCTTTCTTT
TRBJ2-3	NA	TRBD2	TRBV5-1	CASSLRTSGYEDTQYF	TGCGCCAGCAGCTTGAGGACTAGCGGCTACGAAGATACGCAGTATTTT
TRBJ2-7	NA	TRBD1	TRBV10-3	CAIRAHRGNRGRLYEQYF	TGTGCCATTCGAGCGCATAGGGGGAACAGGGGGCGGCTATACGAGCAGTACTTC
TRBJ2-7	NA	NA	TRBV19	CASSIDAFTKGQTYEQYF	TGTGCCAGTAGTATAGATGCATTCACGAAGGGGCAAACCTACGAGCAGTACTTC
TRBJ1-1	NA	NA	TRBV7-9	CASSPPGVGSTEAFF	TGTGCCAGCAGCCCCCCCGGGGTCGGGTCGACTGAAGCTTTCTTT
TRBJ1-1	NA	NA	TRBV7-9	CASSQQGDGEAFF	TGTGCCAGCAGCCAACAAGGGGATGGGGAAGCTTTCTTT
TRBJ1-5	NA	NA	TRBV5-1	CASSLLSNQPQHF	TGCGCCAGCAGCTTGCTAAGCAATCAGCCCCAGCATTTT
TRBJ2-5	once	TRBD1	TRBV5-1	CASSFGQGTETQYF	TGCGCCAGCAGCTTCGGACAGGGGACAGAGACCCAGTACTTC
TRBJ2-2	NA	NA	TRBV10-3	CAISEYGLTNTGELFF	TGTGCCATCAGTGAATATGGGCTAACGAACACCGGGGAGCTGTTTTTT
TRBJ1-1	few	TRBD1	TRBV10-3	CAISSQGVNTEAFF	TGTGCCATCAGTTCACAGGGGGTCAACACTGAAGCTTTCTTT
TRBJ1-2	NA	NA	TRBV11-2	CASSLKAGGYTF	TGTGCCAGCAGCTTAAAGGCCGGGGGCTACACCTTC
TRBJ2-7	NA	TRBD2	TRBV11-2	CASSSPQPGLAGGEQYF	TGTGCCAGCAGCTCACCCCAGCCGGGACTAGCGGGTGGGGAGCAGTACTTC
TRBJ1-1	NA	TRBD1	TRBV18	CASSSPGTGAMGTEAFF	TGTGCCAGCTCATCCCCTGGGACAGGGGCTATGGGGACTGAAGCTTTCTTT
TRBJ2-7	once	NA	TRBV6-5	CASSRTPGFSYEQYF	TGTGCCAGCAGCCGAACGCCGGGATTCTCCTACGAGCAGTACTTC
TRBJ2-3	NA	NA	TRBV7-9	CASSLDGGDTQYF	TGTGCCAGCAGCTTAGATGGCGGGGATACGCAGTATTTT
TRBJ2-1	NA	TRBD2	TRBV2	CASSDPSGRALDEQFF	TGTGCCAGCAGTGATCCTAGCGGGAGGGCCTTGGATGAGCAGTTCTTC
TRBJ1-2	few	NA	TRBV4-2	CASSQDIRGLGGYTF	TGTGCCAGCAGCCAAGATATCAGGGGCTTAGGGGGCTACACCTTC
TRBJ1-2	once	NA	TRBV4-3	CASSQDVRTTNYGYTF	TGCGCCAGCAGCCAAGATGTGAGGACAACTAACTATGGCTACACCTTC
TRBJ2-7	NA	TRBD2	TRBV7-9	CASSLVSGRDFPEQYF	TGTGCCAGCAGCTTAGTTAGCGGGAGGGATTTTCCCGAGCAGTACTTC
TRBJ2-1	NA	NA	TRBV6-6	CASRGQPNEQFF	TGTGCCAGCCGTGGACAGCCCAATGAGCAGTTCTTC
TRBJ2-5	NA	TRBD2	TRBV30	CAWSKPMGGLETQYF	TGTGCCTGGAGTAAGCCCATGGGAGGGCTTGAGACCCAGTACTTC
TRBJ2-5	NA	TRBD1	TRBV28	CASSPPGQGMYF	TGTGCCAGCAGTCCTCCGGGACAGGGGATGTACTTC
TRBJ2-1	NA	TRBD2	TRBV18	CASSLLAGVYNEQFF	TGTGCCAGCTCACTCCTAGCGGGAGTATACAATGAGCAGTTCTTC
TRBJ2-1	NA	TRBD2	TRBV2	CASSEARGGLNNEQFF	TGTGCCAGCAGTGAAGCGCGGGGGGGTTTAAACAATGAGCAGTTCTTC
TRBJ1-1	NA	NA	TRBV27	CASSLGRGTEAFF	TGTGCCAGCAGTTTGGGCAGGGGAACTGAAGCTTTCTTT
TRBJ1-4	NA	NA	TRBV7-2	CASSLVWQTNEKLFF	TGTGCCAGCAGCTTAGTCTGGCAGACTAATGAAAAACTGTTTTTT
TRBJ2-7	NA	TRBD2	TRBV27	CASSLLPPLAGTSYEQYF	TGTGCCAGCAGTTTACTTCCCCCCCTAGCGGGTACTTCCTACGAGCAGTACTTC
TRBJ2-2	NA	NA	TRBV25-1	CASSDPRDTGELFF	TGTGCCAGCAGTGACCCCAGGGACACCGGGGAGCTGTTTTTT
TRBJ1-5	NA	TRBD1	TRBV7-2	CASVQGGSDQPQHF	TGTGCCAGCGTCCAGGGGGGTAGCGATCAGCCCCAGCATTTT
TRBJ1-3	few	NA	TRBV6-1	CASSEAQDSGNTIYF	TGTGCCAGCAGTGAAGCGCAGGACTCAGGAAACACCATATATTTT
TRBJ1-5	NA	NA	TRBV7-9	CASSQDTQPQHF	TGTGCCAGCAGCCAGGACACTCAGCCCCAGCATTTT
TRBJ2-7	NA	TRBD2	TRBV28	CASSWIAGGTYEQYF	TGTGCCAGCAGTTGGATAGCGGGAGGTACCTACGAGCAGTACTTC